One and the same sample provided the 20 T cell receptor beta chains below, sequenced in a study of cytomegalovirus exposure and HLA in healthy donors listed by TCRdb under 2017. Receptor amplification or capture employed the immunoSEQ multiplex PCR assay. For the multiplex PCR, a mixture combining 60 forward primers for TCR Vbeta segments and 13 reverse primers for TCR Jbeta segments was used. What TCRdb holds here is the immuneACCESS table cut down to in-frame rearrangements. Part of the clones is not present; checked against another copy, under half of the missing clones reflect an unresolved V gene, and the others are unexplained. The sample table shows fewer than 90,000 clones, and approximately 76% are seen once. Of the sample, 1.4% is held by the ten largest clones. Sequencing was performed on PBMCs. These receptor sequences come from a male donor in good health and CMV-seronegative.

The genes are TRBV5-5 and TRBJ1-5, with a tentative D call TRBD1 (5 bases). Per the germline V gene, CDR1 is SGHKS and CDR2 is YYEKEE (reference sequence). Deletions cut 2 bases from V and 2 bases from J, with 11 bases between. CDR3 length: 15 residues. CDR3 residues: CASSFSQGGNQPQHF. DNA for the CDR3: TGTGCCAGCAGCTTTAGTCAGGGCGGCAATCAGCCCCAGCATTTT.

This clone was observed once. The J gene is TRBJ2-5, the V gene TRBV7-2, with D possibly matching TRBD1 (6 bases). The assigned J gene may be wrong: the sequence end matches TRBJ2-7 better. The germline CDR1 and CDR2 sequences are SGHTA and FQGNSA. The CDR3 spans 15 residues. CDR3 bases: TGTGCCAGCAGCTCACGGACAGCTAGCTCCTACGAGCAGTACTTC. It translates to CASSSRTASSYEQYF.

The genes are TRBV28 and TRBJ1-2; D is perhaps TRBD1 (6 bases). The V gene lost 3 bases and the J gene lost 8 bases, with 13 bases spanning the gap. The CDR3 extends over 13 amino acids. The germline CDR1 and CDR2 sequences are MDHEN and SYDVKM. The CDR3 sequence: CASSFSQGRGYTF. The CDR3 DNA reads TGTGCCAGCAGTTTTTCACAGGGCCGAGGCTACACCTTC.

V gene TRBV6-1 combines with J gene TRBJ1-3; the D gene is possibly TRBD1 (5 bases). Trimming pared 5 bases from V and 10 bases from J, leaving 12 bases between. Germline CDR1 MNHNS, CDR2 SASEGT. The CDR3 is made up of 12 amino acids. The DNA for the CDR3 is TGTGCCAGCAGTATCGACAGAATTACCATATATTTT. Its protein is CASSIDRITIYF.

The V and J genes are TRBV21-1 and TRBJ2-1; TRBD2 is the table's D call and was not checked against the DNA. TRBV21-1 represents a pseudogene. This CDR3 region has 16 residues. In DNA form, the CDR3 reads TGTGCCAGCAGTAAAAGACCCACGGGGGGGGTCAATGAGCAGTTCTTC. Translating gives CASSKRPTGGVNEQFF.

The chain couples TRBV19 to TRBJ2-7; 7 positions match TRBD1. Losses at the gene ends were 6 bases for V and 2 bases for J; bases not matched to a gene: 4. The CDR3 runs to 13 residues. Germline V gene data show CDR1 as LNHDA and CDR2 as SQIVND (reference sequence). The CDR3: CASRGQEAYEQYF. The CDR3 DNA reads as TGTGCCAGTAGAGGACAGGAAGCCTACGAGCAGTACTTC.

The CDR3 loop reads CASSLSDRRYF. In DNA form, the CDR3 reads TGTGCCAGCAGTTTATCGGACAGAAGATACTTC. The J gene is TRBJ2-7, the V gene TRBV28, with D possibly matching TRBD1 (6 bases). CDR3 length: 11 residues. Germline CDR1 reads MDHEN; CDR2 reads SYDVKM. Trimming left V 1 base short and J 13 bases short, with 11 bases between.

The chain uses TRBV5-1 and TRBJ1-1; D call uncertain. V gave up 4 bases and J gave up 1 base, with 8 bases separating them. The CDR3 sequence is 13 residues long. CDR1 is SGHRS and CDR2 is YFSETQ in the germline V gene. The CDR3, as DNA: TGCGCCAGCAGCCTACTAGGGAACACTGAAGCTTTCTTT. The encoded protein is CASSLLGNTEAFF.

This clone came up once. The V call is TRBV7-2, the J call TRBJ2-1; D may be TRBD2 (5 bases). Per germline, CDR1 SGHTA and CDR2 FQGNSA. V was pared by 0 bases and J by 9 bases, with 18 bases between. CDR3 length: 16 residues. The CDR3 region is CASSLALAQSSIEQFF. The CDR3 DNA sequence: TGTGCCAGCAGCTTAGCGCTAGCCCAGTCCTCGATTGAGCAGTTCTTC.

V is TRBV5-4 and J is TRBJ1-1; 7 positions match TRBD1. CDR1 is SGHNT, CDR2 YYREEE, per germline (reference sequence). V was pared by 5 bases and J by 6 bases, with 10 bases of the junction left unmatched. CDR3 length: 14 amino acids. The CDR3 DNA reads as TGTGCCAGCAGTAAGACAGGGCGGTTTTCTGAAGCTTTCTTT. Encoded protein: CASSKTGRFSEAFF. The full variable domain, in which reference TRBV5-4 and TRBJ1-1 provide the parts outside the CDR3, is ETGVTQSPTHLIKTRGQQVTLRCSSQSGHNTVSWYQQALGQGPQFIFQYYREEENGRGNFPPRFSGLQFPNYSSELNVNALELDDSALYLCASSKTGRFSEAFFGQGTRLTVV.

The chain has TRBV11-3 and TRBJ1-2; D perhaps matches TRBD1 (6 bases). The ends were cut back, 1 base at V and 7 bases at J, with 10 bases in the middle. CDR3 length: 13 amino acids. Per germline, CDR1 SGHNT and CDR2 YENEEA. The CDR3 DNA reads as TGTGCCAGCAGCTTAGGGACAGTGGGTGGCTACACCTTC. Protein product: CASSLGTVGGYTF.

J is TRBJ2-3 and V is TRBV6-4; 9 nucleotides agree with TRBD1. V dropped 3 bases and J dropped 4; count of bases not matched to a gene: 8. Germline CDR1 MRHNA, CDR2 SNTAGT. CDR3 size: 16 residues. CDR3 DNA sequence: TGTGCCAGCAGTGAGATAGGGACAGGGATCCCAGATACGCAGTATTTT. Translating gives CASSEIGTGIPDTQYF.

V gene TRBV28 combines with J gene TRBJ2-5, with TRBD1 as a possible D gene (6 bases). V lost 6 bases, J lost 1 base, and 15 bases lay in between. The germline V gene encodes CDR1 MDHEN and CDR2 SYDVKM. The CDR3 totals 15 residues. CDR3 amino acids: CASSRPLGAQETQYF. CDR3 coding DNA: TGTGCCAGCAGCAGACCCTTGGGGGCCCAAGAGACCCAGTACTTC.

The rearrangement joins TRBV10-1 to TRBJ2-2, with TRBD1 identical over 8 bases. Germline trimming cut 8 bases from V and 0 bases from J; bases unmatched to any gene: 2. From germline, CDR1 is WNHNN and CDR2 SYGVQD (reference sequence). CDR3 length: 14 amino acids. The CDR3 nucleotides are TGCGCCAGCGGACAGGGAACGAACACCGGGGAGCTGTTTTTT. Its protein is CASGQGTNTGELFF.

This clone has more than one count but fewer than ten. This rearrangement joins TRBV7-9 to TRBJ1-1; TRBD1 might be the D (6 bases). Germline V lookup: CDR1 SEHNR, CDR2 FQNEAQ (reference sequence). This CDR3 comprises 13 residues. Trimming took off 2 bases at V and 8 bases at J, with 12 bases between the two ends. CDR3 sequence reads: CASSLQGSSEAFF. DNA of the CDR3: TGTGCCAGCAGCTTACAGGGGAGTTCCGAAGCTTTCTTT.

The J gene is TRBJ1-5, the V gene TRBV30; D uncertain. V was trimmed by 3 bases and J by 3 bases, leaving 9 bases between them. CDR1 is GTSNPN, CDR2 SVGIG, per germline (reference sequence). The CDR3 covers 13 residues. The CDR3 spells CAWSRVNNQPQHF. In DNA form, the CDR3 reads TGTGCCTGGAGCCGGGTTAACAATCAGCCCCAGCATTTT.

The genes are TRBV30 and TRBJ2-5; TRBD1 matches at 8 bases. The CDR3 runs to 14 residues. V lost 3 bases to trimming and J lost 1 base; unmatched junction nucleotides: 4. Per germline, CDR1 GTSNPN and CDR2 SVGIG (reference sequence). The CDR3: CAWSQGQGQETQYF. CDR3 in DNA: TGTGCCTGGAGCCAAGGACAGGGCCAAGAGACCCAGTACTTC.

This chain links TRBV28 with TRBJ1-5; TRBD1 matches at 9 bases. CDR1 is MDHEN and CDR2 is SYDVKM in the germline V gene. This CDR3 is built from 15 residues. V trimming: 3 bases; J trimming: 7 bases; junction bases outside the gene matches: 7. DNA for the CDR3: TGTGCCAGCAGTTTGGGACAGGGTGCATTCCAGCCCCAGCATTTT. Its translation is CASSLGQGAFQPQHF.

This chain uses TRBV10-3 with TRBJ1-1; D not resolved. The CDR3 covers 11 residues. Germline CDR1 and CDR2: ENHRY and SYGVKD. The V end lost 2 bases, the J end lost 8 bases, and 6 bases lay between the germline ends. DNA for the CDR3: TGTGCCATCAGTGAGGTCAGAGAAGCTTTCTTT. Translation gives CAISEVREAFF.

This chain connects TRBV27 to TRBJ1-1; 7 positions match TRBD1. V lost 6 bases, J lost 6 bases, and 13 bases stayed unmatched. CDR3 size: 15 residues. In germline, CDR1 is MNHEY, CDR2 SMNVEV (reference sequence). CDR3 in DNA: TGTGCCAGCAGCTATGACAGGGAGCGGACTGCTGAAGCTTTCTTT. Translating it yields CASSYDRERTAEAFF.